The T cell receptor (beta chain) under discussion was sequenced for a study of regulatory T cells in long-lasting Graves disease. CDR3 regions were amplified by Arm-PCR using iRepertoire HTBI primers to build TCR beta libraries. TCRdb recomputed calls from the multiplex PCR reads with MiXCR, one row per CDR3 protein. The sample lists 550,000 to 600,000 distinct CDR3 sequences, 15% to 20% occurring once. Time point meaning: newly diagnosed GD, antithyroid drugs for less than 3 months. The TCR library was made from RNA extracted from PBMCs. V was trimmed by 7 bases and J by 11 bases, leaving 11 bases between them. Germline V CDR1 and CDR2: MNHNS, SASEGT. CDR3 length: 10 amino acids. The sample was also reused in another study, on T cells in Graves' hyperthyroidism and ophthalmopathy.

The chain combines TRBV6-1 with TRBJ1-1; D may be TRBD1 (6 bases). The TCR comes from a man between 18 and 35 years old with Graves disease. The input for sequencing was peripheral blood mononuclear cells (PBMCs), taken at new diagnosis, from a patient treated with antithyroid drugs. The chain's CDR3 is CASIAGGAFF. Here the CDR3 DNA reads TGTGCCAGCATAGCCGGGGGCGCTTTCTTT.